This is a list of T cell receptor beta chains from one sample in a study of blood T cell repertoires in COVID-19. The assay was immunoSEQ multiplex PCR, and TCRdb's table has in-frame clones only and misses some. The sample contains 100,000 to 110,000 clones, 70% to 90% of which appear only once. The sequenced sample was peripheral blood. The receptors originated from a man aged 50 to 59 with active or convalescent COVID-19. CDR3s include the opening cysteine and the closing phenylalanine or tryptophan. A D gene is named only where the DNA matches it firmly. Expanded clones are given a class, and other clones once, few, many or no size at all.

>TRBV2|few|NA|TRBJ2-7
CASSRTQGNVGEQYF
TGTGCCAGCAGCCGCACGCAGGGGAATGTTGGCGAGCAGTACTTC
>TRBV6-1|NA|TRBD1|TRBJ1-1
CASSEDRGRGAFF
TGTGCCAGCAGTGAGGACAGGGGGCGGGGAGCTTTCTTT
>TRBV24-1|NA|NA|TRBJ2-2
CATSDFAVGELFF
TGTGCCACCAGTGATTTCGCGGTCGGGGAGCTGTTTTTT
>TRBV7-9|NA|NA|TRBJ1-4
CASSPSPQGRIIF
TGTGCCAGCAGCCCGTCCCCCCAGGGGCGAATAATTTTT
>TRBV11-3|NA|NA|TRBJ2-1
CASSWRDVAYNEQFF
TGTGCCAGCAGCTGGCGGGACGTAGCCTACAATGAGCAGTTCTTC
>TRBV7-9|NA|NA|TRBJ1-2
CASSTNRLNGIDYTF
TGTGCCAGCAGCACCAATCGACTCAATGGTATCGACTACACCTTC
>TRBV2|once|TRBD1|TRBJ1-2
CASTTDGQGAYGYTF
TGTGCCAGCACAACCGACGGACAGGGGGCCTATGGCTACACCTTC
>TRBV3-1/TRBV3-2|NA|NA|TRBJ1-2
CASSQDLYGYTF
TGTGCCAGCAGCCAAGATCTCTATGGCTACACCTTC
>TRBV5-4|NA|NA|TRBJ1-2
CASSLDRVGDGYTF
TGTGCCAGCAGCTTGGACAGGGTAGGAGATGGCTACACCTTC
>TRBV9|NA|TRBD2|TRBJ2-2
CASSVAGDGELFF
TGTGCCAGCAGCGTCGCGGGGGACGGGGAGCTGTTTTTT
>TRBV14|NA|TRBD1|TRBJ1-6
CASSQETGGTYNSPLHF
TGTGCCAGCAGCCAAGAGACAGGGGGGACCTATAATTCACCCCTCCACTTT
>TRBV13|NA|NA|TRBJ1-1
CASSAEGVRRNTEAFF
TGTGCCAGCAGCGCTGAAGGGGTGCGTCGGAACACTGAAGCTTTCTTT
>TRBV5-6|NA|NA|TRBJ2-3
CASSLRVVSADTQYF
TGTGCCAGCAGCTTGCGGGTTGTAAGCGCAGATACGCAGTATTTT
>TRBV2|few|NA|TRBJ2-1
CASSERGTYNEQFF
TGTGCCAGCAGTGAACGTGGGACATACAATGAGCAGTTCTTC
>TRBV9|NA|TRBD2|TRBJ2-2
CASSVGLSGMWTGELFF
TGTGCCAGCAGCGTAGGACTTAGCGGGATGTGGACCGGGGAGCTGTTTTTT
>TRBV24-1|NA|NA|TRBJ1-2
CATGDKGQVYGYTF
TGTGCCACCGGTGACAAGGGACAAGTTTATGGCTACACCTTC
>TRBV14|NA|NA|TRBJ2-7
CASSLMGRSYEQYF
TGTGCCAGCAGCCTCATGGGCAGGTCCTACGAGCAGTACTTC
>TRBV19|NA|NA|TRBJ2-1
CASSPTGFGNEQFF
TGTGCCAGTAGTCCCACAGGGTTCGGCAATGAGCAGTTCTTC
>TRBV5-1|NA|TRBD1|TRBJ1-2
CASSLGAGGGYYGYTF
TGCGCCAGCAGCTTGGGAGCAGGAGGGGGCTATTATGGCTACACCTTC
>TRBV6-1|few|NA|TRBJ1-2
CASNEQYYGYTF
TGTGCCAGCAATGAACAGTACTATGGCTACACCTTC
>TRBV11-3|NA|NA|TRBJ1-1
CASSPRQTNTEAFF
TGTGCCAGCAGCCCTCGACAGACGAACACTGAAGCTTTCTTT